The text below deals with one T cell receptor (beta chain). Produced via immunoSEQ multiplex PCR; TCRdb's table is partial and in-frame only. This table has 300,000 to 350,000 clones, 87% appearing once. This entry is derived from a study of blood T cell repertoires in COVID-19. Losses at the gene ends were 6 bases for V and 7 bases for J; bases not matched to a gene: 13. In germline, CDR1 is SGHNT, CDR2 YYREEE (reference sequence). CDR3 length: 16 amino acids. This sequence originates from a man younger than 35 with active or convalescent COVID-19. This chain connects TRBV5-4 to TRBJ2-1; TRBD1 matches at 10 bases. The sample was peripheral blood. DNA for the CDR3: TGTGCCAGCACAAGAGGGGGACAGGGGCATGGTAATGAGCAGTTCTTC. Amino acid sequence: CASTRGGQGHGNEQFF.